This T cell receptor beta chain was profiled in a study of T cell responses to AZD1222 COVID-19 vaccine. About the research overall: Second doses that came at about 4 or about 12 weeks were put together.

General study results and limits: A reported finding is that nearly half of spike-specific TCRs target unmutated variant regions. Only six people who got AZD1222 tested seropositive at baseline. Spike-specific TCR breadth and depth were elevated following two AZD1222 doses.

Clones were sequenced by immunoSEQ multiplex PCR, and TCRdb holds only the in-frame ones, with some missing. Found here are 100,000 or so clones, nearly 90% of them singletons; the top ten hold approximately 3%. As regards this clone: Its antigen is still unknown.

V was pared by 1 base and J by 1 base, with 7 bases between. Germline assignment: CDR1 SNHLY and CDR2 FYNNEI. This CDR3 comprises 14 residues. V is TRBV2 and J is TRBJ1-1, with D perhaps matching TRBD1 (6 bases). The clonotype originates from an adult in good health. Specimen: peripheral blood, collected on day 0 of AZD1222 vaccination. The CDR3 here is CASSEGTANTEAFF. The DNA of the CDR3 is TGTGCCAGCAGTGAAGGGACAGCGAACACTGAAGCTTTCTTT.